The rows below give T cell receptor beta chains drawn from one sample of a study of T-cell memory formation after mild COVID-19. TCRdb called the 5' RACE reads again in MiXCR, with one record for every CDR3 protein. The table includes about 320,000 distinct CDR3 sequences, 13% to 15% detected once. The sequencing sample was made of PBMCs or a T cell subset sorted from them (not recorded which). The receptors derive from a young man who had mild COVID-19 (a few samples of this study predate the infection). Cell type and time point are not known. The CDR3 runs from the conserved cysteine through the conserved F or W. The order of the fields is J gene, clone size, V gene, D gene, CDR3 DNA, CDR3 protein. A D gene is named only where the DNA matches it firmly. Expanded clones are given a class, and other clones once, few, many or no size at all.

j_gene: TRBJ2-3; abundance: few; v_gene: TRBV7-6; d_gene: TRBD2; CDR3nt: TGTGCCAGCAGCTTATCGACTAGCGGGGGGAGCACAGATACGCAGTATTTT; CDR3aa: CASSLSTSGGSTDTQYF
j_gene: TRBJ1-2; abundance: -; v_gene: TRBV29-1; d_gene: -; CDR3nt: TGCAGCGCGTCCGGGGCAGATGGCTACACCTTC; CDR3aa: CSASGADGYTF
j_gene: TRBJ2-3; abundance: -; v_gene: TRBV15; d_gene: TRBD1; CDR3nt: TGTGCCACCAGCAGAGATCGTCTGGGACAGGGGCGGATCGGGCAGGCCACAGATACGCAGTATTTT; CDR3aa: CATSRDRLGQGRIGQATDTQYF
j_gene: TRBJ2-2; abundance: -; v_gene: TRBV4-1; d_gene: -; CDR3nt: TGCGCCAGCAGCCAAGAGGGTAGTCCAGGCGGGGAGCTGTTTTTT; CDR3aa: CASSQEGSPGGELFF
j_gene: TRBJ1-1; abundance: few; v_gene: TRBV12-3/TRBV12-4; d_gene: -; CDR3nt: TGTGCCAGCAGTTTGGGGGGGTTTGGTCCTGAAGCTTTCTTT; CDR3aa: CASSLGGFGPEAFF
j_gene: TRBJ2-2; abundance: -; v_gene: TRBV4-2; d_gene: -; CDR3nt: TGTGCCAGCAGCCAAGATGTGACTTTCCGAAGCGGGGAGCTGTTTTTT; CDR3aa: CASSQDVTFRSGELFF
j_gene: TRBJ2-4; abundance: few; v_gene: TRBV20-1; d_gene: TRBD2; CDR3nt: TGCAGTGCTAGAGATTGGGGGACTAGGGTCAAAAACATTCAGTACTTC; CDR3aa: CSARDWGTRVKNIQYF
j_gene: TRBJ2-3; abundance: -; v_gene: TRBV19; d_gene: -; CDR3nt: TGTGCCAGTAGTATAGGCCCAGGAACAGATACGCAGTATTTT; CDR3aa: CASSIGPGTDTQYF
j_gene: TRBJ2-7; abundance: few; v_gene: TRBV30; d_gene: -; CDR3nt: TGTGCCTGGAGTGAAGGTGCAGGGGGGTACGAGCAGTACTTC; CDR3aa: CAWSEGAGGYEQYF
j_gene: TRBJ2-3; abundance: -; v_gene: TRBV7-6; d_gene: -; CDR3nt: TGTGCCAGCAGCCCCGAGGGTTATCCGGCAGATACGCAGTATTTT; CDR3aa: CASSPEGYPADTQYF
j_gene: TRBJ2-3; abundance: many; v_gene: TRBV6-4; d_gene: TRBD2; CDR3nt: TGTGCCAGCAGTGAAACCGGGGGGGCCGCAGATACGCAGTATTTT; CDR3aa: CASSETGGAADTQYF
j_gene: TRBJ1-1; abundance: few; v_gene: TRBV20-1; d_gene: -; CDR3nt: TGCAGTGCTAGACGACAGGCGATCACTGAAGCTTTCTTT; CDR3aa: CSARRQAITEAFF
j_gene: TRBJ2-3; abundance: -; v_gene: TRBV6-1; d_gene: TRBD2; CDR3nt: TGTGCCAGCAGCTCGGGACTAGCGGGGGGGACTCTTACAGATACGCAGTATTTT; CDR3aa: CASSSGLAGGTLTDTQYF
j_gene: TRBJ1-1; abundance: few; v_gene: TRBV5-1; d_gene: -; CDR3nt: TGCGCCAGCAGCTTGGCCAGGGAGGAAGGTGAAGCTTTCTTT; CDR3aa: CASSLAREEGEAFF
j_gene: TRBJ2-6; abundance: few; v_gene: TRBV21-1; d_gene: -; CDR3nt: TGTGCCAGCAGCAAAGAGGCGCAGGGGGCCTCTGGGGCCAACGTCCTGACTTTC; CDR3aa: CASSKEAQGASGANVLTF
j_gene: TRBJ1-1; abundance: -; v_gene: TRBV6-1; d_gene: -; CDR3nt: TGTGCCAGCAGTGACAGGGTGGACACTGAAGCTTTCTTT; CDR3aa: CASSDRVDTEAFF
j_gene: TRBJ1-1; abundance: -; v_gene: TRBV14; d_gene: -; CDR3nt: TGTGCCAGCAGCCAAAGGCGACGAACAGATGGAGGTGAAGCTTTCTTT; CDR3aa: CASSQRRRTDGGEAFF
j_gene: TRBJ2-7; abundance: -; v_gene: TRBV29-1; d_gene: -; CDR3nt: TGCAGCGTCCGGTATTTTCGGGGCCCCTACGAGCAGTACTTC; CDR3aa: CSVRYFRGPYEQYF
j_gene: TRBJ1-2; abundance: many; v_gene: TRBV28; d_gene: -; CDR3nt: TGTGCCAGCAGTTTCGGCCCAAACGAGGGTGGCTACACCTTC; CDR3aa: CASSFGPNEGGYTF
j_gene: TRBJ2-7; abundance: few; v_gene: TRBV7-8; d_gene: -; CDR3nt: TGTGCCAGCAGCTTGTCGGGGGGCCTCCCCTACGAGCAGTACTTC; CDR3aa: CASSLSGGLPYEQYF
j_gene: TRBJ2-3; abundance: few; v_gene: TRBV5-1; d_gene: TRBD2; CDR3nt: TGCGCCAGCAGCTTGGAGGCTAGCGGGGGGGAAGATACGCAGTATTTT; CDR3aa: CASSLEASGGEDTQYF
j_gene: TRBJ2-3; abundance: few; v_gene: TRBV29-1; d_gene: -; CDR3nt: TGCAGCACCAGGGGTTCTAGCACAGATACGCAGTATTTT; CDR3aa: CSTRGSSTDTQYF